This entry features one T cell receptor (beta chain) sequence. These data are taken from a study of T cells expressing NK-cell markers. Study context: Sorted CD3+CD56+NKG2C+, CD3+CD56+NKG2C- and CD3+CD56-NKG2C+ T cells provided the TCR beta repertoires. One of the eight sequenced donors was seronegative, whereas the other seven were HCMV-seropositive.

It was by 5'RACE template switching with UMIs that TCR beta cDNA was made. After re-calling the 5' RACE reads, TCRdb lists one entry per CDR3 protein, DNA absent. Reported are about 430,000 distinct CDR3 sequences; the ten largest clones contain almost 1.5%. The CDR3 runs to 15 residues. Germline V lookup: CDR1 LGHNT, CDR2 FRNRAP. The rearrangement uses TRBV12-5 and TRBJ1-2; TCRdb outputs TRBD1, but without DNA this stays unchecked. The sequence was collected from a woman in her forties or fifties in good health. Input material: blood T cells: a sorted CD56 or NKG2C T cell subset, CD4+ or CD8+ T cells, or bulk PBMC T cells (not recorded which). The CDR3 sequence is CASGPWGVLRNGYTF. The entire variable domain, with the rest obtained from reference TRBV12-5 and TRBJ1-2, is as follows: DARVTQTPRHKVTEMGQEVTMRCQPILGHNTVFWYRQTMMQGLELLAYFRNRAPLDDSGMPKDRFSAEMPDATLATLKIQPSEPRDSAVYFCASGPWGVLRNGYTFGSGTRLTVV.